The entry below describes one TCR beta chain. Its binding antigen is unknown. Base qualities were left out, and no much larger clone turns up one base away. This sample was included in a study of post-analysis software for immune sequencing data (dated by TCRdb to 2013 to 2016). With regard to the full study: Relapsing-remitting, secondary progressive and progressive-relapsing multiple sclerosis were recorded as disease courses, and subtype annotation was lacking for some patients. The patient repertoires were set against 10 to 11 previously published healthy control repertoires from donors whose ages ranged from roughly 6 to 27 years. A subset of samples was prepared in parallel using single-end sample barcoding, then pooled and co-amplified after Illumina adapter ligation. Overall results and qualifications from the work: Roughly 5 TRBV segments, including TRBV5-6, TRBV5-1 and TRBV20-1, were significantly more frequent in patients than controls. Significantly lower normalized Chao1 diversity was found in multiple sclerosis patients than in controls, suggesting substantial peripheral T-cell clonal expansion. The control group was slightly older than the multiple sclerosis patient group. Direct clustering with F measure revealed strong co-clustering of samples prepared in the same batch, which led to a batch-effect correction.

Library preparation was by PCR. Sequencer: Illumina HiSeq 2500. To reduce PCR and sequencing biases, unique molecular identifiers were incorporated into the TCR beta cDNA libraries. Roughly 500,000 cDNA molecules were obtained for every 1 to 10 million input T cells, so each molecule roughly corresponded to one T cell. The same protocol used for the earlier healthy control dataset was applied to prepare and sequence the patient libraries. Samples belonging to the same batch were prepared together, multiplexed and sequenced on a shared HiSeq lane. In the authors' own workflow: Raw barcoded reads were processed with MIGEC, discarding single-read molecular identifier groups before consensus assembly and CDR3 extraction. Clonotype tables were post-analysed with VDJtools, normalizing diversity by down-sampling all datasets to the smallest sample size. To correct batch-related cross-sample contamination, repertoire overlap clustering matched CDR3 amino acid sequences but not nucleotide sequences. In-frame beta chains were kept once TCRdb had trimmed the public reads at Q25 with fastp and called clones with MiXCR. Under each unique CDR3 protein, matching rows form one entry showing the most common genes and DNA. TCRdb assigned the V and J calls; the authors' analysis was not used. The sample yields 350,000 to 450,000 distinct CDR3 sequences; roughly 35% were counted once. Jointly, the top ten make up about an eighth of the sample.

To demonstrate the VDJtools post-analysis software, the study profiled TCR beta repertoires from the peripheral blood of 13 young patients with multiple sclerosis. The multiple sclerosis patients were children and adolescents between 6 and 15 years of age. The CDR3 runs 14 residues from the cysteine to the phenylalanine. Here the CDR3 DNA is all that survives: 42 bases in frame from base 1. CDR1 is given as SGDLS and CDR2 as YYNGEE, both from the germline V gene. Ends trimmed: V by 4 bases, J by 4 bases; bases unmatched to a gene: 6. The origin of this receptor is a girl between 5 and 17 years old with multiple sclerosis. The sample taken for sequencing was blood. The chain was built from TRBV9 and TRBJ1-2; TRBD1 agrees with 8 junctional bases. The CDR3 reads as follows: CASSPRQGIYGYTF. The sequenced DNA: TGTGCCAGCAGCCCGAGACAGGGGATCTATGGCTACACCTTC.